These 11 T cell receptor beta chains share one sample of origin, sequenced in a study of shared clonotypes between healthy human individuals (dated by TCRdb to about 2020). CD8 naive samples consisted of CD45RO-negative cells that were positively selected for CCR7, yielding a CD45RA+CCR7+ population without TemRA cells. Library preparation used the immunoSEQ multiplex PCR assay. TCRdb holds this immuneACCESS table with in-frame rearrangements only. Some clones are missing; in checked studies, unresolved V genes explain under half, and the rest has no known cause. Present in this sample are 750,000 to 1,000,000 clones, 92% of which were seen just once. In total, the top ten clones hold around 24% of the sample. The sample was naive CD8+ T cells sorted from blood. What the cell subset or site label conveys for this sample: CD45RA+CCR7+. These TCRs come from a man aged 30 to 45 in good health.

The gene calls are TRBV6-1 and TRBJ2-2; 8 positions agree with TRBD2. V was clipped by 0 bases and J by 3 bases; unmatched bases: 6. The CDR3 is 17 amino acids. Germline V CDR1 and CDR2: MNHNS, SASEGT. The CDR3 DNA is TGTGCCAGCAGTGAAGCGTTCGGGCGGGAGGACACCGGGGAGCTGTTTTTT. Amino acids: CASSEAFGREDTGELFF.

The rearrangement links TRBV7-6 to TRBJ1-4; tentative D call: TRBD1 (5 bases). Trimming removed 4 bases at V and 6 bases at J, with 18 bases between. The CDR3 length is 16 residues. CDR1 is SGHVS, CDR2 FNYEAQ, per germline. The CDR3 region has the DNA TGTGCCAGCAGCTCACCCAGCGGGGACGCTCATGAAAAACTGTTTTTT. Amino acids: CASSSPSGDAHEKLFF.

The V and J genes are TRBV5-4 and TRBJ2-7; 9 nucleotides line up with TRBD2. Trimming took 4 bases from V and 2 from J; bases not matched to a gene: 7. Germline V lookup: CDR1 SGHNT, CDR2 YYREEE (reference sequence). This CDR3 is 15 amino acids long. The CDR3 DNA follows: TGTGCCAGCAGCCCCGAGGTAGCGGGGGCCTACGAGCAGTACTTC. This codes for CASSPEVAGAYEQYF.

CDR3 sequence (DNA): TGTGCCAGCAGTGAACTAGCGGGAGGGCCGTCTTATCATACGCAGTATTTT. Its translation: CASSELAGGPSYHTQYF. The chain links TRBV6-1 to TRBJ2-3; TRBD2 aligns across 12 bases. The CDR3 covers 17 residues. Germline-derived CDR1 and CDR2 are MNHNS and SASEGT. With 2 bases clipped from V and 7 bases from J, the junction kept 10 bases outside the gene matches.

The chain employs TRBV11-3 and TRBJ2-1; 7 positions agree with TRBD2. The CDR3 runs to 16 residues. V was clipped by 1 base and J by 3 bases; unmatched bases: 6. Germline CDR1 reads SGHNT; CDR2 reads YENEEA. The chain's CDR3 is CASSLGGAGVYNEQFF. The CDR3 DNA reads TGTGCCAGCAGCTTAGGAGGGGCGGGAGTCTACAATGAGCAGTTCTTC.

This clone was detected only once. The rearrangement links TRBV7-2 to TRBJ2-7; maybe TRBD1 (5 bases). V lost 1 base, J lost 4 bases, and 8 bases lay in between. CDR3 length equals 13 residues. CDR1 is SGHTA and CDR2 is FQGNSA in the germline V gene. CDR3 DNA: TGTGCCAGCAGCTTAGGGACAACATACGAGCAGTACTTC. It yields the protein CASSLGTTYEQYF.

J is TRBJ2-2 and V is TRBV6-1, with 7 bases fitting TRBD2. In germline, CDR1 is MNHNS, CDR2 SASEGT. Trimming at V came to 3 bases and at J to 1 base, leaving 5 bases not matched to a gene. The CDR3 loop spans 16 amino acids. CDR3 residues: CASSDWGRVNTGELFF. The CDR3 DNA is TGTGCCAGCAGTGATTGGGGGAGGGTGAACACCGGGGAGCTGTTTTTT.

The rearrangement joins TRBV15 to TRBJ2-7; D gene uncertain. With 1 base removed from V and 3 bases from J, the gap between germline ends came to 10 bases. Per the germline V gene, CDR1 is LNHNV and CDR2 is YYDKDF (reference sequence). The CDR3 runs 14 residues. As DNA, the CDR3 is TGTGCCACCAGCAGAGTACCTGACGGCTACGAGCAGTACTTC. Translated: CATSRVPDGYEQYF.

This chain joins TRBV7-3 and TRBJ2-1; TRBD1 aligns across 11 bases. This CDR3 spans 15 amino acids. The trim removed 2 bases at V and 8 bases at J, leaving 5 bases unmatched. The germline CDR1 and CDR2 sequences are SGHTA and FQGTGA. CDR3 coding DNA: TGTGCCAGCAGCTTACGCGGACAGGGGGCACATGAGCAGTTCTTC. This encodes CASSLRGQGAHEQFF.

The sample holds one count of this clone. The rearrangement links TRBV29-1 to TRBJ2-7, with D possibly called TRBD1 or TRBD2 (5 bases each). The CDR3 is 12 residues long. Deletions cut 7 bases from V and 1 base from J, with 11 bases between. The germline gives CDR1 SQVTM, CDR2 ANQGSEA. CDR3 protein: CSAGDGSYEQYF. The CDR3 nucleotides read TGCAGCGCTGGGGACGGGTCCTACGAGCAGTACTTC.

The chain has TRBV7-9 and TRBJ2-3, with unresolved D. Germline CDR1 reads SEHNR; CDR2 reads FQNEAQ (reference sequence). This CDR3 spans 14 amino acids. V shed 5 bases and J shed 4 bases, with 13 bases lying between them. Here the CDR3 reads CASSRTDGPDTQYF. CDR3 coding DNA: TGTGCCAGCAGCCGGACGGACGGGCCAGATACGCAGTATTTT. The full variable domain, rest sourced from reference TRBV7-9 and TRBJ2-3, is DTGVSQNPRHKITKRGQNVTFRCDPISEHNRLYWYRQTLGQGPEFLTYFQNEAQLEKSRLLSDRFSAERPKGSFSTLEIQRTEQGDSAMYLCASSRTDGPDTQYFGPGTRLTVL.